Presented here are 19 T cell receptor beta chains from one specimen sequenced in a study of blood T cell repertoires in COVID-19. Measured with immunoSEQ multiplex PCR; TCRdb has only the in-frame clones, and not every one. The repertoire includes some 200,000 clones, approximately 86% of them detected once, and 3% to 4% sits in the top ten. The sequenced sample was peripheral blood. The receptors shown here come from a man aged 65 to 85 with acute or convalescent COVID-19.

The chain uses TRBV10-1 and TRBJ2-7; 11 nucleotides align to TRBD2. Losses at the gene ends were 2 bases for V and 3 bases for J; bases not matched to a gene: 3. The CDR3 consists of 15 residues. Germline-derived CDR1 and CDR2 are WNHNN and SYGVQD (reference sequence). The CDR3, as DNA: TGCGCCAGCAGTGAGGGGCTAGCGGGAGGCTACGAGCAGTACTTC. Residues: CASSEGLAGGYEQYF.

The chain employs TRBV7-9 and TRBJ2-5; D may be TRBD1 (6 bases). This CDR3 has 15 amino acids. V was trimmed by 3 bases and J by 5 bases, leaving 16 bases between them. CDR1 is SEHNR, CDR2 FQNEAQ, per germline (reference sequence). Here the CDR3 DNA reads TGTGCCAGCAGCTTTGTCCAGGGGACCTTCGAGACCCAGTACTTC. Protein product: CASSFVQGTFETQYF.

This clone was seen just once. V and J are TRBV5-1 and TRBJ1-2; 8 bases are a match to TRBD1. This CDR3 is 13 amino acids long. Germline-derived CDR1 and CDR2 are SGHRS and YFSETQ. The V segment lost 2 bases and the J segment 6 bases; nucleotides outside the gene matches: 3. CDR3 coding DNA: TGCGCCAGCAGCTTTGGACAGGGTGATGGCTACACCTTC. Its translation: CASSFGQGDGYTF.

The V gene is TRBV7-8, the J gene TRBJ2-5; 7 positions match TRBD2. V lost 1 base, J lost 5 bases, and 7 bases stayed unmatched. CDR3 size: 15 residues. The germline V gene has CDR1 SGHVS and CDR2 FQNEAQ. CDR3 residues: CASSLGMRERETQYF. The CDR3 nucleotides are TGTGCCAGCAGCTTAGGAATGCGGGAGCGGGAGACCCAGTACTTC.

The chain links TRBV6-6 to TRBJ2-3; weak D call: TRBD2 (6 bases). The CDR3 runs to 14 residues. V was pared by 4 bases and J by 4 bases, with 12 bases between. Germline-derived CDR1 and CDR2 are MNHNY and SVGAGI (reference sequence). CDR3 protein: CASSFGGSPDTQYF. The CDR3 DNA sequence: TGTGCCAGCAGTTTCGGAGGGAGCCCAGATACGCAGTATTTT.

This clone was observed once. The chain carries TRBV28 and TRBJ1-5; D gene ambiguous. Trimming left V 4 bases short and J 7 bases short, with 8 bases between. The germline V gene encodes CDR1 MDHEN and CDR2 SYDVKM. The CDR3 covers 12 residues. CDR3 residues: CASSWAGQPQHF. The CDR3 nucleotides read TGTGCCAGCAGTTGGGCAGGACAGCCCCAGCATTTT.

This clone was seen once. The chain joins TRBV7-6 to TRBJ1-2, with 8 nucleotides matching TRBD1. With 1 base clipped from V and 4 bases from J, the junction kept 5 bases outside the gene matches. CDR3 size: 15 residues. In germline, CDR1 is SGHVS, CDR2 FNYEAQ. CDR3 residues: CASSLEVQGAYGYTF. CDR3 nucleotides: TGTGCCAGCAGCTTAGAGGTGCAGGGGGCCTATGGCTACACCTTC.

This clone was counted between two and nine times. This chain connects TRBV4-2 to TRBJ1-1; possibly TRBD1 for D (5 bases). The CDR3 loop spans 12 amino acids. Trimming took 2 bases from V and 10 from J, leaving 11 bases between them. Germline V gene lookup returns CDR1 LGHNA and CDR2 YNFKEQ. CDR3 residues: CASSQRGLGAFF. The CDR3 nucleotides are TGTGCCAGCAGCCAAAGGGGATTGGGAGCTTTCTTT.

V usage is TRBV5-1 and J usage is TRBJ1-1; TRBD1 agrees at 11 bases. Per germline, CDR1 SGHRS and CDR2 YFSETQ. The J segment lost 5 bases and the V segment lost 3 bases, leaving 3 bases of the junction unmatched. The CDR3 consists of 14 residues. The CDR3 DNA reads as TGCGCCAGCAGCTCGGGACAGGGGGAAACTGAAGCTTTCTTT. This encodes CASSSGQGETEAFF.

This chain connects TRBV5-4 to TRBJ2-5, with 11 bases fitting TRBD2. The CDR3 sequence is 15 residues long. V lost 3 bases, J lost 2 bases, and 3 bases stayed unmatched. The germline V gene encodes CDR1 SGHNT and CDR2 YYREEE (reference sequence). The CDR3 protein is CASSSGLAAQETQYF. The CDR3 DNA is TGTGCCAGCAGCTCGGGACTAGCGGCTCAAGAGACCCAGTACTTC.

The chain uses TRBV28 and TRBJ2-3; 7 positions match TRBD1. Germline trimming cut 7 bases from V and 2 bases from J; bases unmatched to any gene: 6. The CDR3 spans 14 residues. In germline, CDR1 is MDHEN, CDR2 SYDVKM. The CDR3 region has the DNA TGTGCCAGCACTACTAGGGGGCTCACAGATACGCAGTATTTT. Amino acids: CASTTRGLTDTQYF.

The rearrangement links TRBV5-1 to TRBJ2-7, with 7 positions matching TRBD1. After removal of 4 bases from V and 3 bases from J, the junction contained 10 bases not matched to a gene. This CDR3 is 15 amino acids long. CDR1 is SGHRS and CDR2 is YFSETQ in the germline V gene. This CDR3 is CASSPEPGQIYEQYF. As DNA, the CDR3 is TGCGCCAGCAGCCCGGAGCCGGGACAGATCTACGAGCAGTACTTC.

This clone was detected a few times. The genes are TRBV19 and TRBJ2-1; 10 bases are shared with TRBD2. This CDR3 is 15 amino acids long. Germline loops: CDR1 LNHDA, CDR2 SQIVND (reference sequence). J was trimmed by 5 bases and V by 5 bases; bases with no gene match: 6. The CDR3 here is CASSLTSGFHNEQFF. CDR3 in DNA: TGTGCCAGTAGTTTGACTAGCGGGTTCCACAATGAGCAGTTCTTC.

The chain couples TRBV5-1 to TRBJ2-3; D may be TRBD2 (5 bases). The germline gives CDR1 SGHRS, CDR2 YFSETQ. The CDR3 consists of 15 residues. The V gene lost 0 bases and the J gene lost 0 bases, with 8 bases spanning the gap. The CDR3 here is CASSLASGSTDTQYF. The CDR3 DNA follows: TGCGCCAGCAGCTTGGCGAGCGGAAGCACAGATACGCAGTATTTT.

The gene calls are TRBV5-1 and TRBJ1-5; D is ambiguous. Germline V gene sequence: CDR1 SGHRS, CDR2 YFSETQ. V was cut by 4 bases and J by 4 bases, with 12 bases left in between. CDR3 length: 14 residues. Here the CDR3 reads CASSPGSTNQPQHF. CDR3 sequence (DNA): TGCGCCAGCAGCCCGGGGTCGACGAATCAGCCCCAGCATTTT.

The chain employs TRBV9 and TRBJ2-7, with 10 bases aligning to TRBD1. Looked up from germline, CDR1 is SGDLS and CDR2 is YYNGEE. The trim removed 5 bases at V and 5 bases at J, leaving 10 bases unmatched. This CDR3 has 15 amino acids. The CDR3 reads CASSPQTGGLNEQYF. In DNA, the CDR3 is TGTGCCAGCAGTCCTCAGACAGGGGGCCTCAACGAGCAGTACTTC.

The chain couples TRBV28 to TRBJ1-2; D is uncertain. Germline V lookup: CDR1 MDHEN, CDR2 SYDVKM. The CDR3 is made up of 13 amino acids. Trimming pared 2 bases from V and 4 bases from J, leaving 8 bases between. The CDR3 nucleotides are TGTGCCAGCAGTTTAAGTCAGATCTATGGCTACACCTTC. It yields the protein CASSLSQIYGYTF.

The V call is TRBV9, the J call TRBJ2-3; a weak D match, TRBD1 (5 bases). Germline values: CDR1 SGDLS, CDR2 YYNGEE. Trimming shortened V by 4 bases and J by 6 bases, and 15 bases separated the two germline ends. CDR3 length equals 14 residues. The CDR3 DNA follows: TGTGCCAGCAGCCTCCGCTCGACAGCGGATACGCAGTATTTT. Translated, it gives CASSLRSTADTQYF.

The chain joins TRBV21-1 to TRBJ2-7; the D segment call TRBD1 is taken from the table without a DNA check. TRBV21-1 is described as a pseudogene. The CDR3 loop spans 15 amino acids. CDR3 sequence: CASSTPGTVFYEQYF. The CDR3, as DNA: TGTGCCAGCAGCACCCCCGGGACAGTATTCTACGAGCAGTACTTC.